These 5 T cell receptor beta chains were all obtained from the same sample, sequenced in a study of CD4 T cell repertoires in COVID-19. These memory T cells were uncultured and sequenced directly after ex vivo isolation. Profiled with immunoSEQ multiplex PCR; TCRdb holds only in-frame clones, not every one. This table has around 7,800 clones, around four fifths appearing once. The sample was effector memory CD4+ T cells from blood, taken before the COVID-19 pandemic. These receptors were collected from a human donor who had COVID-19.

V gene TRBV5-1 combines with J gene TRBJ2-4; 8 positions match TRBD1. Germline values: CDR1 SGHRS, CDR2 YFSETQ. This CDR3 contains 16 residues. The V gene end was trimmed by 3 bases and the J gene end by 2 bases; junction bases not matched to a gene: 7. CDR3 protein: CASSSTGDGTKNIQYF. As DNA, the CDR3 is TGCGCCAGCAGCTCGACAGGGGACGGGACCAAAAACATTCAGTACTTC.

The gene calls are TRBV21-1 and TRBJ1-2; whether TRBD1, the table's D call, matches the DNA was not checked. TRBV21-1 counts as a pseudogene. The CDR3 extends over 16 amino acids. CDR3 sequence reads: CASSRTGRWLDYGYTF. CDR3 DNA: TGTGCCAGCTCCCGGACAGGGCGGTGGTTGGACTATGGCTACACCTTC.

The chain links TRBV5-1 to TRBJ2-3; possible D gene TRBD1, 5 bases. Germline V gives CDR1 SGHRS, CDR2 YFSETQ. The CDR3 covers 18 residues. The V gene lost 7 bases and the J gene lost 6 bases, with 30 bases spanning the gap. The DNA for the CDR3 is TGCGCCAGCGGGGCCTCTTTAATTTCCAGGGTACTTGGGGATACGCAGTATTTT. This translates into CASGASLISRVLGDTQYF.

This chain joins TRBV11-2 and TRBJ2-5; 10 nucleotides match TRBD1. Unmatched junction bases numbered 8, after V lost 3 bases and J lost 4 bases. Germline V gene sequence: CDR1 SGHAT, CDR2 FQNNGV. The CDR3 has 16 amino acids. The CDR3 DNA reads TGTGCCAGCAGCTTCCCTCCAGACAGGGGGCGAGAGACCCAGTACTTC. It yields the protein CASSFPPDRGRETQYF.

V usage is TRBV28 and J usage is TRBJ1-2, with 10 nucleotides matching TRBD1. This CDR3 spans 15 amino acids. Trimming at V came to 5 bases and at J to 6 bases, leaving 9 bases not matched to a gene. Germline lookup yields CDR1 MDHEN and CDR2 SYDVKM. CDR3 sequence: CASSGDRGQTHGYTF. The CDR3 DNA reads as TGTGCCAGCAGTGGCGACAGGGGGCAAACGCATGGCTACACCTTC.